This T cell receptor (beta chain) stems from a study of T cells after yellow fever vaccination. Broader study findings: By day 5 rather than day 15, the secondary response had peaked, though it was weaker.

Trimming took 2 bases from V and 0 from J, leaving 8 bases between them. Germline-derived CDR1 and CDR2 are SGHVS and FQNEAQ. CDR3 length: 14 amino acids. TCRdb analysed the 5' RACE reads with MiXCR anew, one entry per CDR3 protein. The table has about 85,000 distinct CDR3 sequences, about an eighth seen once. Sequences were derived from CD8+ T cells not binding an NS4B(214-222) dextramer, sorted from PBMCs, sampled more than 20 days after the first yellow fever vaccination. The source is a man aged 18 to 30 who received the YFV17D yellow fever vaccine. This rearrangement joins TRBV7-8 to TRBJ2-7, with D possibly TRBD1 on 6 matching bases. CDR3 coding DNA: TGTGCCAGCAGCTTATCCAGGGGCTCCTACGAGCAGTACGTC. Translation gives CASSLSRGSYEQYV.